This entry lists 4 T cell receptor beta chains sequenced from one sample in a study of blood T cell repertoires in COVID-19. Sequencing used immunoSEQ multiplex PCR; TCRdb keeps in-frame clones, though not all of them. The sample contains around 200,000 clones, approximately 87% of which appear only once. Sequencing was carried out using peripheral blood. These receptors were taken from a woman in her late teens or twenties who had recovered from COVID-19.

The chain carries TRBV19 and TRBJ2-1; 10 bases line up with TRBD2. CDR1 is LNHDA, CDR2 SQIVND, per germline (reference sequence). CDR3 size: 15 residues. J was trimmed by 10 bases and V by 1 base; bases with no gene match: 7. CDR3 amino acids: CASSIVASGSNEQFF. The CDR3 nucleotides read TGTGCCAGTAGTATAGTGGCTAGCGGGAGTAACGAGCAGTTCTTC.

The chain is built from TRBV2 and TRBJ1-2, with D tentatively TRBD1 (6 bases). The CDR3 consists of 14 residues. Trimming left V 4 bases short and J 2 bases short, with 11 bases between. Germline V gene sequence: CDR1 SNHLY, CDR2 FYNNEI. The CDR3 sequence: CASSAAGDNYGYTF. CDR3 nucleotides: TGTGCCAGCAGTGCGGCAGGGGACAACTATGGCTACACCTTC.

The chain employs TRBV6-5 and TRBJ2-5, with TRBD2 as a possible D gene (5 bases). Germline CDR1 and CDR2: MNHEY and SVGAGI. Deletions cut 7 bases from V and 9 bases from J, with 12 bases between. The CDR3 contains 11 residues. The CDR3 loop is CASTSRGAQYF. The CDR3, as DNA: TGTGCCAGCACCTCCCGGGGAGCCCAGTACTTC.

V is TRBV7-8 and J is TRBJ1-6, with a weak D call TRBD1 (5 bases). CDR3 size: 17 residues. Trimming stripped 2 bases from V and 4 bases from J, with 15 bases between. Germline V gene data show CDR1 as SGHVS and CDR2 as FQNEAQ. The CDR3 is CASSLPGGSRYNSPLHF. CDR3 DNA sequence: TGTGCCAGCAGCTTACCTGGGGGGTCGCGATATAATTCACCCCTCCACTTT.